This T cell receptor beta chain was recovered during a study of response to subunit inactivated influenza vaccine. The V and J ends lost 4 bases and 8 bases respectively, with 19 bases between them. This CDR3 has 15 amino acids. Germline CDR1 is SGHRS and CDR2 is YFSETQ. TCRdb reanalysed the RT-PCR reads using MiXCR and keeps one entry per CDR3 protein. Of roughly 700,000 distinct CDR3 sequences listed, approximately 14% were seen once; the top ten hold 6.5% to 8.5%. Concerning this clonotype itself: Antigen specificity is unknown.

Study-wide findings and caveats: That few new T cells are recruited by each seasonal influenza vaccination was the authors' suggestion.

Material: PBMCs from blood, obtained 14 to 15 days before vaccination. This clonotype was sampled from a man in his fifties who received an inactivated influenza vaccine. The V call is TRBV5-1, the J call TRBJ2-1; perhaps TRBD2 as D (5 bases). The CDR3 loop is CASSPDSPRVDEQFF. DNA of the CDR3: TGCGCCAGCAGCCCGGACTCCCCTCGTGTCGATGAGCAGTTCTTC.